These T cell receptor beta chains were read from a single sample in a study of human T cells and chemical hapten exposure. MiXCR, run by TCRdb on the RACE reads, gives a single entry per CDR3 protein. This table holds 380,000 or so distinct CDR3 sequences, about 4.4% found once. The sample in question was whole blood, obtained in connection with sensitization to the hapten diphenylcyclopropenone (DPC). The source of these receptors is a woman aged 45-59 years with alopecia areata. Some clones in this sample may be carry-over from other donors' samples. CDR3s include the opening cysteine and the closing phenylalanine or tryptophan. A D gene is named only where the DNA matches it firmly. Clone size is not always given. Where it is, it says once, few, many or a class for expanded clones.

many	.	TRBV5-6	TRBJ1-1	CASSLVREEVTEAFF	TGTGCCAGCAGCTTAGTGCGAGAGGAGGTCACTGAAGCTTTCTTT
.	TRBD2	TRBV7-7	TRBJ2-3	CASRAGDSDTQYF	TGTGCCAGCAGAGCGGGGGATTCAGATACGCAGTATTTT
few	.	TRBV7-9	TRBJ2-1	CASSSLARDEQFF	TGTGCCAGCAGCTCCTTGGCGCGGGATGAGCAGTTCTTC
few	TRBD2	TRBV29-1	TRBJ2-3	CSVERVAGGPDTQYF	TGCAGCGTTGAACGAGTAGCGGGAGGGCCAGATACGCAGTATTTT
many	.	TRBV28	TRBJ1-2	CASSLVEELIPYGYTF	TGTGCCAGCAGTTTGGTTGAGGAGTTGATCCCCTATGGCTACACCTTC
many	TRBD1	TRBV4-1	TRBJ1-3	CASSQGPTGGSSGNTIYF	TGCGCCAGCAGCCAAGGACCAACAGGGGGCTCCTCAGGAAACACCATATATTTT
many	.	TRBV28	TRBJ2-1	CASSSPIASGGEQFF	TGTGCCAGCAGTTCTCCGATAGCGTCCGGGGGTGAGCAGTTCTTC
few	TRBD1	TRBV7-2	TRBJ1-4	CASSTTGGTNEKLFF	TGTGCCAGCAGCACCACAGGGGGAACTAATGAAAAACTGTTTTTT
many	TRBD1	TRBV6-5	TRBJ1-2	CASRPGQGNGYTF	TGTGCCAGCAGGCCCGGACAGGGGAATGGCTACACCTTC
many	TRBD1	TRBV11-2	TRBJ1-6	CASSLETGGDSPLHF	TGTGCCAGCAGCTTAGAGACAGGGGGAGATTCACCCCTCCACTTT
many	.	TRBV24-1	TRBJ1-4	CATSDGANEKLFF	TGTGCCACCAGTGATGGGGCTAATGAAAAACTGTTTTTT
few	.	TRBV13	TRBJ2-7	CASSLGGGISHEQYF	TGTGCCAGCAGCTTAGGGGGCGGGATATCCCACGAGCAGTACTTC
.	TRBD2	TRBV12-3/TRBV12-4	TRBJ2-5	CASSLSWSGGQEETQYF	TGTGCCAGCAGTTTAAGTTGGAGCGGGGGGCAGGAGGAGACCCAGTACTTC
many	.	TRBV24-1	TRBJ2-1	CATSDSGGASYNEQFF	TGTGCCACCAGTGATTCCGGCGGGGCATCCTACAATGAGCAGTTCTTC
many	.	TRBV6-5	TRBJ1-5	CASSQGLGNQPQHF	TGTGCCAGCAGCCAGGGGCTTGGAAATCAGCCCCAGCATTTT
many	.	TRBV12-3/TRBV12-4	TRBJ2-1	CASSRQGNTYNEQFF	TGTGCCAGCAGCCGTCAGGGTAACACCTACAATGAGCAGTTCTTC
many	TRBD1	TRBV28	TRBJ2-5	CASSLGQLETQYF	TGTGCCAGCAGTTTGGGACAGTTAGAGACCCAGTACTTC
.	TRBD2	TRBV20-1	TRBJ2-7	CSAWKAGGSYEQYF	TGCAGTGCCTGGAAAGCGGGAGGATCCTACGAGCAGTACTTC
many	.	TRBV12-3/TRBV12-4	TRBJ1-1	CASSPDGDTEAFF	TGTGCCAGCAGTCCCGACGGGGACACTGAAGCTTTCTTT
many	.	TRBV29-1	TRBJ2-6	CSVPTGRSGANVLTF	TGCAGCGTCCCGACAGGAAGGTCCGGGGCCAACGTCCTGACTTTC
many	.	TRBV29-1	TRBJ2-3	CSAITDTQYF	TGCAGCGCTATCACAGATACGCAGTATTTT
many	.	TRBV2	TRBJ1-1	CASVVLLAFF	TGTGCCAGCGTGGTGTTGCTAGCTTTCTTT
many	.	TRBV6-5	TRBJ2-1	CASSYGAYSGDEQFF	TGTGCCAGCAGTTACGGAGCGTACTCAGGCGATGAGCAGTTCTTC
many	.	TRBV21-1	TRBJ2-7	CASSKVPGSDRISEQYF	TGTGCCAGCAGCAAAGTACCCGGATCGGACCGGATCTCCGAGCAGTACTTC
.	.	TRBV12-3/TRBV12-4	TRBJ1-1	CASSLVSGARGDTEAFF	TGTGCCAGCAGTTTAGTTTCAGGGGCCCGCGGGGACACTGAAGCTTTCTTT
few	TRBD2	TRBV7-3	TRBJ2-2	CASSSPPPPLGLGNTGELFF	TGTGCCAGCAGCTCACCGCCACCACCCCTCGGACTAGGGAACACCGGGGAGCTGTTTTTT
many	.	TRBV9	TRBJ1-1	CASSVGASEAFF	TGTGCCAGCAGCGTAGGGGCCTCTGAAGCTTTCTTT
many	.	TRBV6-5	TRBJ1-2	CASSYSRLRQGETPNYGYTF	TGTGCCAGCAGTTACTCGAGACTTAGGCAAGGAGAAACTCCTAACTATGGCTACACCTTC
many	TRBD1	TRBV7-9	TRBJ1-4	CASSQGQSTTNEKLFF	TGTGCCAGCAGCCAGGGACAGTCCACAACTAATGAAAAACTGTTTTTT
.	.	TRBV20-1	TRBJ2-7	CSASGDSNSYEQYF	TGCAGTGCTAGCGGGGACTCAAACTCCTACGAGCAGTACTTC
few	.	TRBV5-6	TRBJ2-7	CASSLFRASYEQYF	TGTGCCAGCAGCTTGTTCAGGGCTTCCTACGAGCAGTACTTC
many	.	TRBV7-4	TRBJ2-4	CASSLNGYPILAKNIQYF	TGTGCCAGCAGCTTAAACGGCTACCCTATTCTAGCCAAAAACATTCAGTACTTC
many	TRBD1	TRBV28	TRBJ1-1	CASIGQGEWTEAFF	TGTGCCAGCATTGGGCAGGGGGAGTGGACTGAAGCTTTCTTT
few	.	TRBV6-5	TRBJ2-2	CASSYSRTANTGELFF	TGTGCCAGCAGTTACTCGAGGACAGCGAACACCGGGGAGCTGTTTTTT
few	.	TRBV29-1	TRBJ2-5	CSVEVLVGETQYF	TGCAGCGTTGAAGTGCTAGTTGGCGAGACCCAGTACTTC
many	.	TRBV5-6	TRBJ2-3	CASSLAPPDTQYF	TGTGCCAGCAGCTTGGCACCCCCGGATACGCAGTATTTT
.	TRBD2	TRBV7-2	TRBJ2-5	CASAAGAQETQYF	TGTGCCAGCGCGGCGGGAGCGCAAGAGACCCAGTACTTC
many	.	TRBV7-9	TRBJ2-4	CASSPKDPLTDEANIQYF	TGTGCCAGCAGCCCTAAGGACCCTTTAACAGACGAGGCGAACATTCAGTACTTC
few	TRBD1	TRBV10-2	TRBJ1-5	CASSATGGVGQPQHF	TGCGCCAGCAGTGCAACAGGGGGCGTGGGTCAGCCCCAGCATTTT
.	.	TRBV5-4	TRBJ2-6	CASSTGQIGGANVLTF	TGTGCCAGCAGCACTGGACAGATTGGTGGGGCCAACGTCCTGACTTTC
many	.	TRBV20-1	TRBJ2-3	CSALLPLSTDTQYF	TGCAGTGCGCTACTACCCCTCAGCACAGATACGCAGTATTTT
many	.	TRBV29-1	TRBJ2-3	CSVAWPQGTDTQYF	TGCAGCGTCGCATGGCCCCAGGGGACAGATACGCAGTATTTT
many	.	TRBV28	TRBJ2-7	CASSFPPLVRQYF	TGTGCCAGCAGTTTTCCCCCCCTAGTGCGACAGTACTTC
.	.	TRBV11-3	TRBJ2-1	CASSVSANYNEQFF	TGTGCCAGCAGCGTTTCAGCGAACTACAATGAGCAGTTCTTC
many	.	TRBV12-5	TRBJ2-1	CASGLAVGVYNEQFF	TGTGCTAGTGGTTTAGCGGTGGGCGTCTACAATGAGCAGTTCTTC
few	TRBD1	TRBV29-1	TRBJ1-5	CSVATGRGGNQPQHF	TGCAGCGTTGCGACAGGGAGAGGCGGCAATCAGCCCCAGCATTTT
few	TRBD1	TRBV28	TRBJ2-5	CASSLLPKGQGQQTQYF	TGTGCCAGCAGTCTCCTGCCTAAGGGACAGGGGCAGCAGACCCAGTACTTC
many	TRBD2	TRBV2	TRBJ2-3	CASSGLAADTQYF	TGTGCCAGCAGCGGACTAGCGGCAGATACGCAGTATTTT
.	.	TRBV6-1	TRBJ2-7	CANSESGYRNYEQYF	TGTGCCAACAGTGAGTCGGGGTATAGGAACTACGAGCAGTACTTC